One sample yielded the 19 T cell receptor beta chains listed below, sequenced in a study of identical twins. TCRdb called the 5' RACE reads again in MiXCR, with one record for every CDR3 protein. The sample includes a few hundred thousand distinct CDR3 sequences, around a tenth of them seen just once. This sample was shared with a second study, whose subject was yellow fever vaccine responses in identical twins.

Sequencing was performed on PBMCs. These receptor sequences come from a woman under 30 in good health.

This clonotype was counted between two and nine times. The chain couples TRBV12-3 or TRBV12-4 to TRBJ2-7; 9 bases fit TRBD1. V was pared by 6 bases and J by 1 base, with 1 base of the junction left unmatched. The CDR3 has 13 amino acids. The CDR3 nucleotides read TGTGCCAGCAGACAGGGGGCTTCCTACGAGCAGTACTTC. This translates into CASRQGASYEQYF.

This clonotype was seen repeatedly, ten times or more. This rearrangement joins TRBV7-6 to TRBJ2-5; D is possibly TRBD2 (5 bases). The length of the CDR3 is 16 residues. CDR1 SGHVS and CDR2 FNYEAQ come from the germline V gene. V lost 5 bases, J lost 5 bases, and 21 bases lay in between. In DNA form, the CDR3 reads TGTGCCAGCAGCCACCTAGAGGGCGGAGATCGGGAGACCCAGTACTTC. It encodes CASSHLEGGDRETQYF.

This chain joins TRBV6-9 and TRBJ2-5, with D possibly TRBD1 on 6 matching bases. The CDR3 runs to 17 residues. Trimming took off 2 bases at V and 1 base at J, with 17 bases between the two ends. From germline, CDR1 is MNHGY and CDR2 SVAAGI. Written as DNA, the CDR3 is TGTGCCAGCAGTTATAATCCCTCGCAGGGGAGCCAAGAGACCCAGTACTTC. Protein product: CASSYNPSQGSQETQYF.

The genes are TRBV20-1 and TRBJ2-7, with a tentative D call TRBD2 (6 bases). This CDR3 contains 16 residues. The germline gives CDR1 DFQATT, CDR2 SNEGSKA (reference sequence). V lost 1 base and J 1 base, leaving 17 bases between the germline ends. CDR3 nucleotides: TGCAGTGCTAGAGTTTCGGAGGGTCCCACTTCCTACGAGCAGTACTTC. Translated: CSARVSEGPTSYEQYF.

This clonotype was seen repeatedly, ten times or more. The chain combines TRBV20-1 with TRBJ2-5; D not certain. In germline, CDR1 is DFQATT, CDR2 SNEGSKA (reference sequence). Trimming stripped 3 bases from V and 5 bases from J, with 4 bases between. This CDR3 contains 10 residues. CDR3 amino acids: CSARWETQYF. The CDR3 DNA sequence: TGCAGTGCTAGGTGGGAGACCCAGTACTTC.

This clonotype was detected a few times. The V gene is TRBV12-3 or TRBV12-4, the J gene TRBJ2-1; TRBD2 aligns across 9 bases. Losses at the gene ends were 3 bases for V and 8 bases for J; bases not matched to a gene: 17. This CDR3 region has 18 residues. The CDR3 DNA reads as TGTGCCAGCAGTTTCAGACTAGCGGATGGACCTTCACCGTATGAGCAGTTCTTC. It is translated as CASSFRLADGPSPYEQFF.

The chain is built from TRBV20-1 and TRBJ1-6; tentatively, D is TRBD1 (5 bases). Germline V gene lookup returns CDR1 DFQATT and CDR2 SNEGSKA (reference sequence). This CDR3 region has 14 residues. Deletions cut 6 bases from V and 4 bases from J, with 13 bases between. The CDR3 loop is CSAIGGGYNSPLHF. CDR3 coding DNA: TGCAGTGCAATTGGGGGAGGGTATAATTCACCCCTCCACTTT.

CDR3 region: CASSWVGEITSTDTQYF. The CDR3 DNA reads as TGTGCCAGCAGTTGGGTCGGGGAGATAACTAGCACAGATACGCAGTATTTT. The V and J genes are TRBV12-3 or TRBV12-4 and TRBJ2-3, with D perhaps matching TRBD2 (5 bases). This CDR3 comprises 17 residues. Trimming took off 4 bases at V and 0 bases at J, with 17 bases between the two ends.

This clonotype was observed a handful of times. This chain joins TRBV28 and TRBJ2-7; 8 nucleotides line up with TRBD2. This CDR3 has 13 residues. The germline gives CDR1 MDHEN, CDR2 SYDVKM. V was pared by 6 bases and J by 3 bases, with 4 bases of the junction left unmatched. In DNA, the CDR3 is TGTGCCAGCAGAGTCGCGGGAGGCTACGAGCAGTACTTC. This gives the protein CASRVAGGYEQYF. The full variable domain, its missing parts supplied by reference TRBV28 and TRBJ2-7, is DVKVTQSSRYLVKRTGEKVFLECVQDMDHENMFWYRQDPGLGLRLIYFSYDVKMKEKGDIPEGYSVSREKKERFSLILESASTNQTSMYLCASRVAGGYEQYFGPGTRLTVT.

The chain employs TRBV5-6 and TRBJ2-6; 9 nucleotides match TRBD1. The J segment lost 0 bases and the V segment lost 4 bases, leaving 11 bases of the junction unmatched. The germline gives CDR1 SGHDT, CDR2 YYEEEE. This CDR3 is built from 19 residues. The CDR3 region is CASSGEQGAPLSGANVLTF. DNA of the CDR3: TGTGCCAGCAGCGGGGAACAGGGGGCCCCTCTCTCTGGGGCCAACGTCCTGACTTTC.

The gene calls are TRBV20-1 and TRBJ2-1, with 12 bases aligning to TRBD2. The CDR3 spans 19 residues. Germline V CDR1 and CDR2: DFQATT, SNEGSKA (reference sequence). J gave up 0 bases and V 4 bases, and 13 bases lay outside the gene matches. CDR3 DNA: TGCAGTGCTACCATGAGGGGGCTAGCGGGAGGGCCCTCCTACAATGAGCAGTTCTTC. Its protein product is CSATMRGLAGGPSYNEQFF.

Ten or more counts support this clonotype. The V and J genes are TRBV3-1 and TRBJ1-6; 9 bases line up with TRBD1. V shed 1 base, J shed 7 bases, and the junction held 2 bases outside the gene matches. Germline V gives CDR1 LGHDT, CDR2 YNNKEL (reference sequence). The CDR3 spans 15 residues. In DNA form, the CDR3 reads TGTGCCAGCAGCCAAGGGACAGGGGCGAATTCACCCCTCCACTTT. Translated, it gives CASSQGTGANSPLHF.

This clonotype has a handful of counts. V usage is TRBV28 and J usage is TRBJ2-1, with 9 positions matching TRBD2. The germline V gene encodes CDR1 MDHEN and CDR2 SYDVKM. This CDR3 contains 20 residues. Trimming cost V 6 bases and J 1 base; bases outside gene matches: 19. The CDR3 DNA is TGTGCCAGCAGAGCGGGGCCGGGGGTACTAGCGGGTGCTTCCTACAATGAGCAGTTCTTC. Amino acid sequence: CASRAGPGVLAGASYNEQFF.

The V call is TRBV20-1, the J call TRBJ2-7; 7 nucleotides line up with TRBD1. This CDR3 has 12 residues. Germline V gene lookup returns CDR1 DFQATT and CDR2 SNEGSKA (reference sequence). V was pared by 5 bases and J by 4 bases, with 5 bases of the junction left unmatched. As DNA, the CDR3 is TGCAGTGCTCCGGGACAGAAATACGAGCAGTACTTC. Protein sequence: CSAPGQKYEQYF.

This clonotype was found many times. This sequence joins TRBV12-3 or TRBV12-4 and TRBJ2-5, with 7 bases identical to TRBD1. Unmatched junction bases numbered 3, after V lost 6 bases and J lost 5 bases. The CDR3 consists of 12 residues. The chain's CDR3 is CASRRQGETQYF. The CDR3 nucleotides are TGTGCCAGCAGAAGACAGGGCGAGACCCAGTACTTC.

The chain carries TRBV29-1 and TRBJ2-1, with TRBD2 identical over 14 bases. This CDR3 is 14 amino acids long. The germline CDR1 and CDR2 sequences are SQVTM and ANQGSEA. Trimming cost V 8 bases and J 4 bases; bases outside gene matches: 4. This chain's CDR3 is CSPRLAGGYNEQFF. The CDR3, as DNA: TGCAGCCCGAGACTAGCGGGGGGGTACAATGAGCAGTTCTTC.

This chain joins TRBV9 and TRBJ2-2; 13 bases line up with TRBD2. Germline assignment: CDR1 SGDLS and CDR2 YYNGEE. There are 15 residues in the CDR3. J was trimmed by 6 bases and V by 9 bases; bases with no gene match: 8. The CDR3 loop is CATGKGLAGPGELFF. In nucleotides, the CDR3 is TGTGCCACCGGGAAGGGACTAGCGGGGCCCGGGGAGCTGTTTTTT.

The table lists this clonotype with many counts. In DNA, the CDR3 is TGTGCCAGCAGTCATGACAGGGGGCGAGAGGCTGAAGCTTTCTTT. Protein sequence: CASSHDRGREAEAFF. V usage is TRBV28 and J usage is TRBJ1-1; 10 bases are a match to TRBD1. From germline, CDR1 is MDHEN and CDR2 SYDVKM. The CDR3 spans 15 residues. V dropped 5 bases and J dropped 6; count of bases not matched to a gene: 9.

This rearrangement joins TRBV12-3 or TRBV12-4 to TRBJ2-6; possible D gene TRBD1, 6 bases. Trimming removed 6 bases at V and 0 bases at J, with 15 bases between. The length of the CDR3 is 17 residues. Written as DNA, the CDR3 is TGTGCCAGCAGGTCCCGGGACATTTACTCTGGGGCCAACGTCCTGACTTTC. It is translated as CASRSRDIYSGANVLTF.